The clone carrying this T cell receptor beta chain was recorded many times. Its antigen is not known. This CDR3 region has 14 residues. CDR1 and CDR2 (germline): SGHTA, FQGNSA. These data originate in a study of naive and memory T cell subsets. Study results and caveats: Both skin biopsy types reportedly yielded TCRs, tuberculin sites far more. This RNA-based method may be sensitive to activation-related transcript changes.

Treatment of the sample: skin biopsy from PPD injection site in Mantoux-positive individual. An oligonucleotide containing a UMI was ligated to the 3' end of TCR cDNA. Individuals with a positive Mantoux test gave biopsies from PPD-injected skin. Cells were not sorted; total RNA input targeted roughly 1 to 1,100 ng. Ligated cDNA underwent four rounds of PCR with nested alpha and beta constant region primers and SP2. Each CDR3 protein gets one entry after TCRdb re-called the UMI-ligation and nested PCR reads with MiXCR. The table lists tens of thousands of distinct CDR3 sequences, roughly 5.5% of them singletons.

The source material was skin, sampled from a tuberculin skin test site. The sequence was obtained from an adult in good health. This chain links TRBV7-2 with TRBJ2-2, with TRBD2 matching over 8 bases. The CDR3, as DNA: TGTGTCACGACCGGGACTAGAAACACCGGGGAGCTGTTTTTT. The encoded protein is CVTTGTRNTGELFF.